The source of this T cell receptor (beta chain) is a study of T cells in Graves' hyperthyroidism and ophthalmopathy. The ends were cut back, 3 bases at V and 1 base at J, with 5 bases in the middle. CDR1 and CDR2 (germline): LNHDA, SQIVND (reference sequence). This CDR3 contains 13 residues. Researchers took RNA transcripts and amplified the TCR beta CDR3 regions from them. HTBI primers were used for first-round RT-PCR of the TCR CDR3. TCRdb re-analysed the multiplex PCR reads in MiXCR, keeping a single row per CDR3 protein. The table lists 350,000 to 400,000 distinct CDR3 sequences, about 16% of them singletons.

Sequencing used blood. The rearrangement links TRBV19 to TRBJ2-3; D gene unclear. This sequence was found in a woman aged 25 to 45 with Graves' hyperthyroidism. DNA of the CDR3: TGTGCCAGTAGTATTCGGGGCACAGATACGCAGTATTTT. Translated, it gives CASSIRGTDTQYF.